What follows describes a single T cell receptor beta chain. Its target is unknown. TCRdb itself ran the 5' RACE reads through MiXCR, one entry per CDR3 protein. Found here are roughly 150,000 distinct CDR3 sequences, roughly a third of them singletons; the top ten hold over 5.5%. V lost 1 base and J lost 4, with 17 bases in between. The length of the CDR3 is 17 residues. This sample stems from a study of CD8 T cells in ankylosing spondylitis. Study-wide findings and caveats: Those disease-linked clones were CD8+; they were also relatively rare in peripheral blood. Disease-linked clones reportedly concentrated significantly in matched ankylosing spondylitis synovial fluid. In ankylosing spondylitis blood, a motif of seven to nine highly homologous TCR beta variants appeared characteristic. Past studies reported some motif variants in reactive arthritis synovial fluid and blood.

The rearrangement links TRBV12-3 or TRBV12-4 to TRBJ1-3; no firm D call. Sequencing was carried out using synovial fluid, either unsorted or a sorted T cell fraction (not recorded which). This clonotype was obtained from a male donor with ankylosing spondylitis. CDR3 sequence (DNA): TGTGCCAGCAGTTTAGGGGGATTGAGGGTTGGCGGAAACACCATATATTTT. It codes for CASSLGGLRVGGNTIYF.